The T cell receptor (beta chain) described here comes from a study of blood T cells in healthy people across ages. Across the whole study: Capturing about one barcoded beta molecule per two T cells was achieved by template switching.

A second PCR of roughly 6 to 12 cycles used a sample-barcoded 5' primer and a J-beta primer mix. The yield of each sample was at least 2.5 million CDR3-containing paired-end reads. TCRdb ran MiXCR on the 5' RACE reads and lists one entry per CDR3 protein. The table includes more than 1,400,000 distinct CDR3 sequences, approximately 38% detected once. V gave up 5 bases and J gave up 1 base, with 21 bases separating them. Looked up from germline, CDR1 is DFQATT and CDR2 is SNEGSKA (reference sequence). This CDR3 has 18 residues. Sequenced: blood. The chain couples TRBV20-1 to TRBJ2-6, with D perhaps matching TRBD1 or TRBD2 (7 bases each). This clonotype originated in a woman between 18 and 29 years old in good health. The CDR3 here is CSADSQGEGRSGANVLTF. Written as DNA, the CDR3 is TGCAGTGCTGACAGCCAGGGGGAGGGGCGATCTGGGGCCAACGTCCTGACTTTC.